What follows are 11 T cell receptor beta chains derived from one specimen sequenced in a study of shared clonotypes between healthy human individuals. Assay: immunoSEQ multiplex PCR; the TCRdb copy retains only in-frame clones and omits some. The table lists some 2,400,000 clones, almost 96% of them singletons. Input material: naive CD4+ T cells sorted from blood. Subset given: CD45RA+ positively selected. Receptors originate from a man between 18 and 35 years old in good health.

The CDR3 DNA reads TGTGCTAGTGGTGGGACCGGGACAGGGGGCGACGAGCAGTACTTC. Translated: CASGGTGTGGDEQYF. V gene TRBV12-5 combines with J gene TRBJ2-7; 12 bases match TRBD1. The CDR3 is 15 residues long. Trimming took 5 bases from V and 5 from J; bases not matched to a gene: 7. In germline, CDR1 is LGHNT, CDR2 FRNRAP.

J is TRBJ1-3 and V is TRBV7-9; 7 bases agree with TRBD1. The ends lost 3 bases at V and 2 bases at J; junction bases unmatched: 4. Germline CDR1 reads SEHNR; CDR2 reads FQNEAQ (reference sequence). CDR3 length equals 15 residues. This CDR3 reads CASSFTGEAGNTIYF. CDR3 DNA: TGTGCCAGCAGCTTCACAGGGGAGGCTGGAAACACCATATATTTT.

Concerning this clone itself: The identical CDR3 is also encoded by other nucleotide sequences in the sample. This chain connects TRBV6-5 to TRBJ2-1; tentative D call: TRBD1 (6 bases). The V end lost 0 bases, the J end lost 3 bases, and 9 bases lay between the germline ends. Per the germline V gene, CDR1 is MNHEY and CDR2 is SVGAGI. The CDR3 covers 15 residues. CDR3 protein: CASSYSWGLYNEQFF. The CDR3 coding sequence is TGTGCCAGCAGTTACTCATGGGGGCTCTACAATGAGCAGTTCTTC.

This chain uses TRBV10-3 with TRBJ1-4; TRBD1 agrees at 10 bases. CDR1 and CDR2 (germline): ENHRY, SYGVKD. J was trimmed by 3 bases and V by 10 bases; bases with no gene match: 8. CDR3 length equals 15 residues. This chain's CDR3 is CATSTGGAPNEKLFF. DNA for the CDR3: TGTGCCACCTCGACAGGGGGCGCACCTAATGAAAAACTGTTTTTT.

The chain employs TRBV11-2 and TRBJ2-7; D perhaps matches TRBD1 (6 bases). V was shortened by 0 bases and J by 6 bases, with 9 bases between the two germline ends. CDR3 length: 13 residues. CDR1 is SGHAT and CDR2 is FQNNGV in the germline V gene. CDR3 residues: CASSLEGRGEQYF. DNA for the CDR3: TGTGCCAGCAGCTTAGAGGGCAGGGGCGAGCAGTACTTC.

Comment on this clone: Other DNA sequences in this specimen translate into the identical CDR3. The chain carries TRBV5-1 and TRBJ1-2; 9 bases match TRBD1. The CDR3 covers 14 residues. Germline lookup yields CDR1 SGHRS and CDR2 YFSETQ. After removal of 0 bases from V and 8 bases from J, the junction contained 5 bases not matched to a gene. The CDR3 DNA sequence: TGCGCCAGCAGCTTGGAACAGGGGGCATACGGCTACACCTTC. Translation: CASSLEQGAYGYTF.

The chain has TRBV27 and TRBJ1-4; 7 positions agree with TRBD1. Germline V gene sequence: CDR1 MNHEY, CDR2 SMNVEV (reference sequence). The CDR3 totals 17 residues. V dropped 5 bases and J dropped 4; count of bases not matched to a gene: 13. This CDR3 reads CASSVRQGISINEKLFF. CDR3 DNA sequence: TGTGCCAGCAGTGTTAGACAGGGAATTTCAATTAATGAAAAACTGTTTTTT.

With regard to this clone: This sample includes further DNA sequences coding for the same CDR3. The chain links TRBV2 to TRBJ1-1, with D possibly TRBD1 on 6 matching bases. There are 14 residues in the CDR3. V was clipped by 4 bases and J by 1 base, with 10 bases between them. Per the germline V gene, CDR1 is SNHLY and CDR2 is FYNNEI. The CDR3 reads CASSVEGGNTEAFF. CDR3 nucleotide sequence: TGTGCCAGCAGTGTGGAAGGGGGGAACACTGAAGCTTTCTTT.

The genes are TRBV11-2 and TRBJ1-5; D ambiguous. This CDR3 spans 16 amino acids. V lost 1 base and J 0 bases, leaving 10 bases between the germline ends. The germline V gene encodes CDR1 SGHAT and CDR2 FQNNGV. Here the CDR3 reads CASSLVPGYSNQPQHF. DNA of the CDR3: TGTGCCAGCAGCTTAGTACCCGGGTATAGCAATCAGCCCCAGCATTTT.

The rearrangement links TRBV2 to TRBJ2-6, with D hard to call. Germline CDR1 and CDR2: SNHLY and FYNNEI. The CDR3 length is 16 residues. Between the trimmed V and J ends, which lost 2 bases and 2 bases, there was a span of 10 bases. Written as DNA, the CDR3 is TGTGCCAGCAGTGAAACCCGTGTGGCTGGGGCCAACGTCCTGACTTTC. Protein product: CASSETRVAGANVLTF.

This clone was detected only once. The chain recombines TRBV5-4 with TRBJ2-4; 11 positions match TRBD1. The germline V gene has CDR1 SGHNT and CDR2 YYREEE (reference sequence). The trim removed 5 bases at V and 2 bases at J, leaving 6 bases unmatched. The CDR3 loop spans 16 amino acids. The CDR3 bases are TGTGCCAGCAGTTTTGGACAGGGGGCTACCAAAAACATTCAGTACTTC. As protein: CASSFGQGATKNIQYF.